A selection of T cell receptor beta chains follows, all from one sample in a study of low-dose radiotherapy and immunotherapy resistance in tumors. TCRdb processed the reads anew with MiXCR; each CDR3 protein has one entry. The table includes tens of thousands of distinct CDR3 sequences, less than 40% detected once. The sequences come from PBMCs, collected before treatment. The receptors stem from a female donor with ovarian cancer. Each CDR3 is given with its conserved first and last residue. A D gene is named only where the DNA matches it firmly. Rows may omit the clone size; those that give it use once, few, many or a size class.

cdr3_aa | cdr3_nt | d_call | clone_size | j_call | v_call
CASSFPSGGRGEQFF | TGTGCCAGCAGTTTTCCTAGCGGGGGCCGGGGGGAGCAGTTCTTC | TRBD2 | many | TRBJ2-1 | TRBV28
CASSYGETEAFF | TGTGCCAGCAGTTACGGGGAAACTGAAGCTTTCTTT | - | - | TRBJ1-1 | TRBV6-2/TRBV6-3
CASSQVPFSGANVLTF | TGTGCCAGCAGCCAAGTCCCCTTCTCTGGGGCCAACGTCCTGACTTTC | - | many | TRBJ2-6 | TRBV14
CASSEFRPGRETQYF | TGTGCCAGCAGTGAATTTCGGCCTGGTAGGGAGACCCAGTACTTC | - | many | TRBJ2-5 | TRBV2
CSARDERGTVNHQPQHF | TGCAGTGCTAGAGATGAGAGGGGGACAGTGAATCATCAGCCCCAGCATTTT | TRBD1 | - | TRBJ1-5 | TRBV20-1
CASSSWDRVYEQYF | TGTGCCAGCAGTTCCTGGGACCGTGTCTACGAGCAGTACTTC | - | - | TRBJ2-7 | TRBV27
CVSSSHGEQIF | TGTGTCAGCAGCTCTCACGGGGAGCAGATCTTC | - | - | TRBJ2-1 | TRBV13
CASSKLAGGYNEQFF | TGTGCCAGCAGTAAACTAGCGGGAGGGTACAATGAGCAGTTCTTC | TRBD2 | many | TRBJ2-1 | TRBV2
CASSYSGQRYF | TGTGCCAGCAGTTACTCGGGACAGCGGTACTTC | TRBD1 | many | TRBJ2-7 | TRBV6-2/TRBV6-3
CASSFTGSGYEQYF | TGTGCCAGCAGCTTTACGGGTTCTGGCTACGAGCAGTACTTC | - | - | TRBJ2-7 | TRBV5-4
CASSAGPSTEAFF | TGTGCCAGCAGCGCGGGACCGAGCACTGAAGCTTTCTTT | - | many | TRBJ1-1 | TRBV7-2
CASSSWRGFGDTQYF | TGTGCCAGCAGTTCCTGGCGGGGGTTTGGAGATACGCAGTATTTT | TRBD2 | many | TRBJ2-3 | TRBV27
CASSPGWTPRGSYNSPLHF | TGTGCCAGCAGCCCCGGGTGGACCCCGAGGGGGTCCTATAATTCACCCCTCCACTTT | - | - | TRBJ1-6 | TRBV27
CASSSTLLYQETQYF | TGTGCCAGCAGCTCCACCCTGCTGTACCAAGAGACCCAGTACTTC | - | many | TRBJ2-5 | TRBV7-2
CASSLKKMVTGLFNSPLHF | TGTGCCAGCAGCTTAAAAAAAATGGTGACAGGGCTTTTTAATTCACCCCTCCACTTT | TRBD1 | - | TRBJ1-6 | TRBV5-3
CASSYSIRGEQYF | TGTGCCAGCAGTTACTCGATTCGGGGCGAGCAGTACTTC | - | many | TRBJ2-7 | TRBV6-5
CSARGREAFF | TGCAGCGCCCGAGGCCGTGAAGCTTTCTTT | - | many | TRBJ1-1 | TRBV29-1
CASMGGSAKNIQYF | TGTGCCAGCATGGGGGGGTCTGCCAAAAACATTCAGTACTTC | TRBD2 | many | TRBJ2-4 | TRBV2
CSAIRGSEGLTDTQYF | TGCAGTGCCATTCGTGGTAGCGAGGGGCTCACAGATACGCAGTATTTT | - | few | TRBJ2-3 | TRBV20-1
CASSQDPFGQSNYGYTF | TGCGCCAGCAGCCAAGATCCGTTCGGGCAGTCTAACTATGGCTACACCTTC | - | - | TRBJ1-2 | TRBV4-1
CASSRRYSSGANVLTF | TGCGCCAGCAGTCGCCGATACAGCTCTGGGGCCAACGTCCTGACTTTC | - | many | TRBJ2-6 | TRBV4-3
CASSLPTGGGYGYTF | TGCGCCAGCAGCTTGCCAACAGGGGGCGGCTATGGCTACACCTTC | TRBD1 | - | TRBJ1-2 | TRBV5-1
CASSYSGHRQETQYF | TGTGCCAGCAGTTACTCGGGACATCGTCAAGAGACCCAGTACTTC | - | many | TRBJ2-5 | TRBV6-5
CASSTNPGTPKGQFF | TGTGCCAGCAGCACTAATCCCGGGACCCCAAAGGGGCAGTTCTTC | - | - | TRBJ2-1 | TRBV13
CASSLGTGNQPQHF | TGTGCCAGCAGCCTAGGGACAGGTAATCAGCCCCAGCATTTT | TRBD1 | many | TRBJ1-5 | TRBV28
CSAGTSGSPGELFF | TGCAGTGCAGGGACTAGCGGGAGCCCCGGGGAGCTGTTTTTT | TRBD2 | - | TRBJ2-2 | TRBV20-1